This T cell receptor (beta chain) was identified during a study of blood T cell repertoires in COVID-19. Study details: From the United States, Italy and Spain came samples of acute and convalescent COVID-19.

Assay used: immunoSEQ multiplex PCR; TCRdb lists only in-frame clones, some missing. The repertoire includes roughly 150,000 clones, 84% of them detected once, and roughly 8% sits in the top ten. This CDR3 comprises 14 residues. CDR1 is SGHRS, CDR2 YFSETQ, per germline. With 0 bases removed from V and 3 bases from J, the gap between germline ends came to 8 bases. The study recruited people aged roughly 18 to 100 years across approximately 25 US areas. Remarks on this clone: This CDR3 is also generated by other DNA sequences in the sample.

This receptor was identified in a woman aged 50 to 60 who had recovered from COVID-19. The chain carries TRBV5-1 and TRBJ2-3, with a weak D call TRBD1 (5 bases). The specimen sequenced was PBMCs or T cells enriched from blood (not recorded which). The CDR3 loop reads CASSLAPGTDTQYF. CDR3 DNA: TGCGCCAGCAGCTTGGCCCCAGGGACAGATACGCAGTATTTT.